The rows below give T cell receptor beta chains drawn from one sample of a study of blood T cells in healthy people across ages. In TCRdb, the 5' RACE reads were re-called with MiXCR into one record per CDR3 protein. The repertoire consists of fewer than 2,000,000 distinct CDR3 sequences, with around 35% occurring once and the leading ten covering roughly 12%. The sequenced sample was blood. These receptors all stem from a woman in her twenties or thirties in good health. CDR3s include the opening cysteine and the closing phenylalanine or tryptophan. D genes are given only for firm matches. The size of a clone is reported for some rows only, either as once, few or many, or as a class for expanded clones.

abundance	v_gene	d_gene	j_gene	CDR3nt	CDR3aa
.	TRBV7-2	TRBD2	TRBJ2-3	TGTGCCAGCAGCCACGGGGGGGGAGGGCCTGAGAATACGCAGTATTTT	CASSHGGGGPENTQYF
.	TRBV28	.	TRBJ2-3	TGTGCCAGCAGTTCCCCCGGTGGATTGGGGGATACGCAGTATTTT	CASSSPGGLGDTQYF
few	TRBV15	.	TRBJ2-4	TGTGCCACCAGCAGGGAGGGCAGCGGAGCCAAAAACATTCAGTACTTC	CATSREGSGAKNIQYF
.	TRBV2	.	TRBJ2-3	TGTGCCAGCACCTGGGGGGATTTGGATACGCAGTATTTT	CASTWGDLDTQYF
.	TRBV12-5	TRBD2	TRBJ2-5	TGTGCTAGTGGTACCTCCCCTGGGACTAGCGGGAGGGCCTCCCAAGAGACCCAGTACTTC	CASGTSPGTSGRASQETQYF
.	TRBV15	TRBD1	TRBJ2-7	TGTGCCACCAGCAGAGAAGGGACAGGGGAAGGCGAGCAGTACTTC	CATSREGTGEGEQYF
.	TRBV6-6	.	TRBJ2-3	TGTGCCAGCAGTTATTTCCGGGGCCCAACAGATACGCAGTATTTT	CASSYFRGPTDTQYF
.	TRBV19	.	TRBJ2-6	TGTGCCAGTAGTTTTCTACCGGCTGGGGCCAACGTCCTGACTTTC	CASSFLPAGANVLTF
few	TRBV28	.	TRBJ2-1	TGTGCCAGCAGTCGGAGCAACTCCTACAATGAGCAGTTCTTC	CASSRSNSYNEQFF
.	TRBV20-1	TRBD1	TRBJ1-2	TGCAGTGCTAGGGGTTTTGCCAGGGGGCAAGCTAACTATGGCTACACCTTC	CSARGFARGQANYGYTF
few	TRBV5-1	.	TRBJ2-5	TGCGCCAGCAGCCAAGGATTCTCCCAAGAGACCCAGTACTTC	CASSQGFSQETQYF
.	TRBV2	TRBD1	TRBJ2-7	TGTGCCACCCGAGGACAGGGGTCCTACGAGCAGTACTTC	CATRGQGSYEQYF
.	TRBV7-9	.	TRBJ2-7	TGTGCCAGCAGCACCCAGGCCCACGAGCAGTACTTC	CASSTQAHEQYF
.	TRBV3-1	TRBD2	TRBJ2-5	TGTGCCAGCAGCCAAGACGTGCTTGGATTGGTACTAGCGGGAGGGCTGAGGCCAGAGACCCAGTACTTC	CASSQDVLGLVLAGGLRPETQYF
.	TRBV27	.	TRBJ2-6	TGTGCCACCTCCATCTCCCAGTCTGGGGCCAACGTCCTGACTTTC	CATSISQSGANVLTF
few	TRBV4-1	TRBD1	TRBJ1-6	TGCGCCAGCACCTCCGGGACAGGGGGGAGCTCCTATAATTCACCCCTCCACTTT	CASTSGTGGSSYNSPLHF
few	TRBV9	.	TRBJ1-1	TGTGCCAGCAGCGTAGTGGCGGGGGCGCCCACTGAAGCTTTCTTT	CASSVVAGAPTEAFF
.	TRBV10-3	TRBD1	TRBJ2-5	TGTGCCAGCGGGGACAGGGGGGGAGAGACCCAGTACTTC	CASGDRGGETQYF
.	TRBV10-3	TRBD1	TRBJ2-2	TGTGCCATCAGTGGGGACAGAAACACCGGGGAGCTGTTTTTT	CAISGDRNTGELFF
many	TRBV20-1	.	TRBJ2-7	TGCAGTGCTAGTTCCGGCCACGAGCAGTACTTC	CSASSGHEQYF
.	TRBV2	.	TRBJ1-4	TGTGCCAGCAGCCGGGAATTTAATGAAAAACTGTTTTTT	CASSREFNEKLFF
.	TRBV4-1	.	TRBJ1-1	TGCGCCAGCAGCCACCGGATCGGGACGGAGGGGACTGAAGCTTTCTTT	CASSHRIGTEGTEAFF
few	TRBV7-3	.	TRBJ2-3	TGTGCCAGCAGCTTGGCCCACAGCACAGATACGCAGTATTTT	CASSLAHSTDTQYF
.	TRBV10-3	.	TRBJ2-3	TGTGCCATCTGCCCCTCACGAGAGGCCGGCACAGATACGCAGTATTTT	CAICPSREAGTDTQYF
few	TRBV7-3	.	TRBJ2-1	TGTGCCAGCAGCCTCCAGGGAGTAAAGTACAATGAGCAGTTCTTC	CASSLQGVKYNEQFF